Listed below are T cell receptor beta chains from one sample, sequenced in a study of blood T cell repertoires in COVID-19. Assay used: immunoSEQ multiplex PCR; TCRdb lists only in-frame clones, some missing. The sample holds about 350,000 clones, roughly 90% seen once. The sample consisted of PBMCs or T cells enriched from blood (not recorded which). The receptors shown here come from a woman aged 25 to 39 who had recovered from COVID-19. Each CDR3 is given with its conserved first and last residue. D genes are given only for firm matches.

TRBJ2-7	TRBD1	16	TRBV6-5	CASSYRPGQQTYEQYF
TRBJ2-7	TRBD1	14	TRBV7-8	CASSSLGQGYEQYF
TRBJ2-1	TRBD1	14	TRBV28	CASSTWTGLNEQFF
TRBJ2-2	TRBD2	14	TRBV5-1	CASSLAAGGGELFF
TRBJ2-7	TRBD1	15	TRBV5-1	CASSLEGQGIGWKYF
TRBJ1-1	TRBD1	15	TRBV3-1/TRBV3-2	CASSNTDRGRTEAFF
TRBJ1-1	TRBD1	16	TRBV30	CAWSVPRQGANTEAFF
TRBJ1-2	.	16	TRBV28	CASSLVEGRSAFGYTF
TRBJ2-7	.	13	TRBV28	CASRPGYSYEQYF
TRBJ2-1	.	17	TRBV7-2	CASSLVGTENYYNEQFF
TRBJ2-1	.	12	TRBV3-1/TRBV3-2	CASSSPGNEQFF
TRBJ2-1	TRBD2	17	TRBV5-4	CASSLGASSGATWEQFF
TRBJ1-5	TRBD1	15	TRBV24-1	CATSAAGGGNQPQHF
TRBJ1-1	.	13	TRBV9	CASSSFSNTEAFF
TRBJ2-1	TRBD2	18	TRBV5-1	CASSWLPSGGRSYNEQFF
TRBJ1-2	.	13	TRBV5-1	CASSLAQAYGYTF
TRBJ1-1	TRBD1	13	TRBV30	CARDRGHGTEAFF
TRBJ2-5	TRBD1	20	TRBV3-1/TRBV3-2	CASSQETIWDRGAGQETQYF
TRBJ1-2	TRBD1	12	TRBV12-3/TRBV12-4	CASRGTAGGYTF
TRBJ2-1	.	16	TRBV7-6	CASSLGGGASKGEQFF
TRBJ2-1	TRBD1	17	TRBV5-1	CASSLEKLRQGANEQFF
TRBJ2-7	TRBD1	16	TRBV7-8	CASSLLSRGPSYEQYF
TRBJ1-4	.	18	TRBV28	CASSAGSSGIATNEKLFF
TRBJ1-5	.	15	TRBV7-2	CASSLKTGGNQPQHF
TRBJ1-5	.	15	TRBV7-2	CASSLGRGSNQPQHF
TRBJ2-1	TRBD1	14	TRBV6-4	CASSEQGVYNEQFF
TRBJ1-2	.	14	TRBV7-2	CASSSPPPNYGYTF
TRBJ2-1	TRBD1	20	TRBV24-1	CATSDPPRGRGGSSYNEQFF